This TCR beta chain was captured by sequencing in a study of T-cell reconstitution after alpha-beta-depleted transplantation in children. Preparation of the TCRbeta library involved a method that used unique molecular identifiers. Each CDR3 protein is one row after TCRdb ran MiXCR on the PCR reads. The sample lists about 400,000 distinct CDR3 sequences; roughly 22% were seen once. V was clipped by 3 bases and J by 0 bases, with 10 bases between them. CDR3 length: 14 residues. Germline CDR1 and CDR2: SQVTM and ANQGSEA. The TCR was taken from a human donor who donated a stem cell graft to a child with acute myeloid leukemia. Sequencing used PBMCs from the stem cell graft donor, obtained from the stem cell graft. The V and J genes are TRBV29-1 and TRBJ2-3; no clear D gene. Written as DNA, the CDR3 is TGCAGCGTTGACGTCAGAGACAGCACAGATACGCAGTATTTT. Encoded protein: CSVDVRDSTDTQYF.